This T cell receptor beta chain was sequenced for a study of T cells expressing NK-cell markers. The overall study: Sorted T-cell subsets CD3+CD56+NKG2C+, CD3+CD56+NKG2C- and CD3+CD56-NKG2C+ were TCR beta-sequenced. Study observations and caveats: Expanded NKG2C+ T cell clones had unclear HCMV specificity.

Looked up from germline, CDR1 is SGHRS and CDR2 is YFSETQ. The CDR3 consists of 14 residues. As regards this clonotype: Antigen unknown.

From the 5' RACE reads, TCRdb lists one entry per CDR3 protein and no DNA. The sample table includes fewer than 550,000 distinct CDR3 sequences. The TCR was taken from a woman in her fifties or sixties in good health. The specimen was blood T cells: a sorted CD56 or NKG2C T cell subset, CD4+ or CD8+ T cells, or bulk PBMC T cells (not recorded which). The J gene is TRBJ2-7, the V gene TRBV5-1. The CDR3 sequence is CASSLARMGNEQYF.